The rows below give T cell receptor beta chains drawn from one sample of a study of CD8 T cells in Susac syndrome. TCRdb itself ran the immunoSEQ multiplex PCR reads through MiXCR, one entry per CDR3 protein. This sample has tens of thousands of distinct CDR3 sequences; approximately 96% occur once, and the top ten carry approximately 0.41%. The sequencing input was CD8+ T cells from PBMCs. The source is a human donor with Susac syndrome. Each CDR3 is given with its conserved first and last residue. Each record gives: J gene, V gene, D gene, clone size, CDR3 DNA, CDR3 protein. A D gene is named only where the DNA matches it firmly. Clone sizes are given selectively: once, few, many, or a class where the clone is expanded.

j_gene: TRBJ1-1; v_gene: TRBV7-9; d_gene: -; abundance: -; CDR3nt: TGTGCCAGCAGCCCGATGTCCAGTGTAGAAGCTTTCTTT; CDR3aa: CASSPMSSVEAFF
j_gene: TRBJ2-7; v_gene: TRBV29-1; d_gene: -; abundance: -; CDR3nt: TGCAGCGTTGAAGATGCCGGGAGCTCCTACGAGCAGTACTTC; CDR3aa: CSVEDAGSSYEQYF
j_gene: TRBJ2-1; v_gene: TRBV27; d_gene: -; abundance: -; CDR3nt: TGTGCCAGCATATTAAACGGTGAGCAGTTCTTC; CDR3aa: CASILNGEQFF
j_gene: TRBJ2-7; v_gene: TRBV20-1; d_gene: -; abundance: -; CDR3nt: TGCAGTGCTAGAGACGGGGGAAGGTCACTCTACGAGCAGTACTTC; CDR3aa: CSARDGGRSLYEQYF
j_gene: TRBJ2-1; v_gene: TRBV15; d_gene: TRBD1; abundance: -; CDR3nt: TGTGCCACCAGCAGAGACAAGGGACGGGACAGCCTATCCTCCTACAATGAGCAGTTCTTC; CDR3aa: CATSRDKGRDSLSSYNEQFF
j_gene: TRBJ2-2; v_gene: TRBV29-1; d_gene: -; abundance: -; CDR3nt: TGCAGCGTTATAGGAGAAGCCGGGGAGCTGTTTTTT; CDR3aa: CSVIGEAGELFF
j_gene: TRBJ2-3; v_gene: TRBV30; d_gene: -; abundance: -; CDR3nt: TGTGCCTGGAGTTTATCTAGAATGGCAGATACGCAGTATTTT; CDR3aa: CAWSLSRMADTQYF
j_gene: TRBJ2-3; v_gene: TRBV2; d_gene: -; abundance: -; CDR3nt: TGTGCCAGCAGTGATGCTAGCACAGATACGCAGTATTTT; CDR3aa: CASSDASTDTQYF
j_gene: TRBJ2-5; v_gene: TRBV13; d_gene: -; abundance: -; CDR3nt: TGTGCCAGCAGCTTTGTGGGGGGCGGACAGCAAGAGACCCAGTACTTC; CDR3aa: CASSFVGGGQQETQYF
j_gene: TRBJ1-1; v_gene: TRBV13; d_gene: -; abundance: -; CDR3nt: TGTGCCAGCAGCCAAAGGGGGACTGAAGCTTTCTTT; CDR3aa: CASSQRGTEAFF
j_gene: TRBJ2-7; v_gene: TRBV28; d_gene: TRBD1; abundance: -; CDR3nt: TGTGCCAGCCGCACAGGGGCCGAGCAGTACTTC; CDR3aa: CASRTGAEQYF
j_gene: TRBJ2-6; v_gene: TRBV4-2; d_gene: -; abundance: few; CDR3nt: TGTGCCAGCAGCCAAGATGGGGACTCTGGGGCCAACGTCCTGACTTTC; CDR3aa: CASSQDGDSGANVLTF
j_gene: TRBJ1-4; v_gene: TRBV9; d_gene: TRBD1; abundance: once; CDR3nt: TGTGCCAGCAGCGAGACCTTAGGGACAGCGTCCAATGAAAAACTGTTTTTT; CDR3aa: CASSETLGTASNEKLFF
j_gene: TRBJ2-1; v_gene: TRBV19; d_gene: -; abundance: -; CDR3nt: TGTGCCAGTAGTACCCCTGGTGGGCGGTTCTACAATGAGCAGTTCTTC; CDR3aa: CASSTPGGRFYNEQFF
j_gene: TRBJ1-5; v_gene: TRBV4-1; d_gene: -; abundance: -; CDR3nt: TGCGCCAGCAGCCTCTACCCCGGGACCAATCAGCCCCAGCATTTT; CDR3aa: CASSLYPGTNQPQHF
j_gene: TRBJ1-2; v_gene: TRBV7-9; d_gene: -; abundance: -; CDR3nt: TGTGCCAGCAGCTTTCGAGACTATGGCTACACCTTC; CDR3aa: CASSFRDYGYTF
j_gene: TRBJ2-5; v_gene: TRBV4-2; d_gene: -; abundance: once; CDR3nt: TGTGCCAGCAGCCAATACGTTTGGCAAGAGACCCAGTACTTC; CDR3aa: CASSQYVWQETQYF
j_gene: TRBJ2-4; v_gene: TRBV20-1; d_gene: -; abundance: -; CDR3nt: TGCAGTGCTCCCTCCGGGGGCGGGAGTCTTGCCAAAAACATTCAGTACTTC; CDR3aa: CSAPSGGGSLAKNIQYF
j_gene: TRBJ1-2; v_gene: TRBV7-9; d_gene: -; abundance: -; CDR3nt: TGTGCCAGCAGCTTAGGGGCAGGGGTTAACTTTGGCTACACCTTC; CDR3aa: CASSLGAGVNFGYTF
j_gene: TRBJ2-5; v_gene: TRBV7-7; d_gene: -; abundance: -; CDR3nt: TGTGCTAGCAGCTTACACAGGGCGGAGGAGACCCAGTACTTC; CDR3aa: CASSLHRAEETQYF
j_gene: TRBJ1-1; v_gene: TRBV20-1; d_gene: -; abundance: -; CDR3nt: TGCAGTGCGGGGGGGGAGATGATCTTT; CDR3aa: CSAGGEMIF
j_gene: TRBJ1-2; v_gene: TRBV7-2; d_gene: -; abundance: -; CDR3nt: TGTGCCAGCAGTGGGAGATCCAATGGATACACCTTC; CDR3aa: CASSGRSNGYTF
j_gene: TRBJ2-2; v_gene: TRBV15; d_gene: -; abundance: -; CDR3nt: TGTGCCACCAGCAGAGGGAGGACCGGGGAGCTGTTTTTT; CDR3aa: CATSRGRTGELFF
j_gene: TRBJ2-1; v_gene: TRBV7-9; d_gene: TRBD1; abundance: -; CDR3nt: TGTGCCAGCAGCCCCCGAAGCCAGGGGGCTTTCAATGAGCAGTTCTTC; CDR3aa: CASSPRSQGAFNEQFF
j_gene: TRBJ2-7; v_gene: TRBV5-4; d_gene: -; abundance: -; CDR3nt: TGTGCCAGCAGCAGGGGCCACGAGCAGTACTTC; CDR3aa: CASSRGHEQYF
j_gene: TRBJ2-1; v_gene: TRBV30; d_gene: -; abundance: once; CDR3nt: TGTGCCTGGAGGGAACTAGATTCCTACAATGAGCAGTTCTTC; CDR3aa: CAWRELDSYNEQFF
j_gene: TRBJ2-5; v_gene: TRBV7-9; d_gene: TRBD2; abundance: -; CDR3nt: TGTGCCAGCAGCCCATGGACTAGCGGGGCCCAAGAGACCCAGTACTTC; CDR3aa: CASSPWTSGAQETQYF
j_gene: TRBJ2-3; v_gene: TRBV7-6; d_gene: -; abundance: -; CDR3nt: TGTGCCAGCAGCTCTGCTATGGGAGGCGGAGGCACAGATACGCAGTATTTT; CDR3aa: CASSSAMGGGGTDTQYF
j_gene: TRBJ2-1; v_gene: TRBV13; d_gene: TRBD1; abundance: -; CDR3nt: TGTGCCAGCAGCTTAACCCAGGGGGACAATGAGCAGTTCTTC; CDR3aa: CASSLTQGDNEQFF
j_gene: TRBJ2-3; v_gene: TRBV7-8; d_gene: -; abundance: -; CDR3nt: TGTGCCAGCAGCCCCTCCCGGGTCCAACCCACAGATACGCAGTATTTT; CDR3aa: CASSPSRVQPTDTQYF
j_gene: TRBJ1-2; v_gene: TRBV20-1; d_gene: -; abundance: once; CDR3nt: TGCAGTGCTACCAATGACAGAGCGGGTCGGAGCTACACCTTC; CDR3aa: CSATNDRAGRSYTF
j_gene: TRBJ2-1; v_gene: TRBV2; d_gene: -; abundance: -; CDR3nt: TGTGCCAGCAGTGAGGACCATGAGCAGTTCTTC; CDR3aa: CASSEDHEQFF
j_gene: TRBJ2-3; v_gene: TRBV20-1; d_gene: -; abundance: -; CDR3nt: TGCAGTGCTAGAGAGTGGATAGATACGCAGTATTTT; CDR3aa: CSAREWIDTQYF
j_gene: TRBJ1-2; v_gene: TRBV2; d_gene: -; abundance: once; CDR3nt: TGTGCCAGCAGCCTGGGACGGAACCCTAACTATGGCTACACCTTC; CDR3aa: CASSLGRNPNYGYTF
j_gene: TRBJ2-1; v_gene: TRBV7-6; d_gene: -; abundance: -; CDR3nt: TGTGCCAGCAGCCCAGAGCTTGGAGTCGGGTCCTACAATGAGCAGTTCTTC; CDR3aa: CASSPELGVGSYNEQFF
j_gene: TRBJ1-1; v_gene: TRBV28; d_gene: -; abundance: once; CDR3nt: TGTGCCAGCAGTCCAGGACGGATGAACACTGAAGCTTTCTTT; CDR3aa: CASSPGRMNTEAFF
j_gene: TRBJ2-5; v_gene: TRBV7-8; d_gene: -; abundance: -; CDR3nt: TGTGCCAGCAGCTTAGAGCTAGCCGGGGAGACCCAGTACTTC; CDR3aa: CASSLELAGETQYF
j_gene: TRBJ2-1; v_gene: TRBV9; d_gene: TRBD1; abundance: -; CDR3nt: TGTGCCAGCAGCGCGGGACAGTTCAATGAGCAGTTCTTC; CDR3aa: CASSAGQFNEQFF
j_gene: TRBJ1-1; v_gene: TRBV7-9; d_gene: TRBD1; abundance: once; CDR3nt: TGTGCCAGCAGCATTACACAGGGGGGCACTGAAGCTTTCTTT; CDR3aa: CASSITQGGTEAFF
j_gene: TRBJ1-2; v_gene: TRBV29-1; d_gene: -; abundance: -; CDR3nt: TGCAGCGTTGGCGATGGACTAGATGGCTACACCTTC; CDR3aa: CSVGDGLDGYTF
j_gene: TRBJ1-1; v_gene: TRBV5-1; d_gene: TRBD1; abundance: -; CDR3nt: TGCGCCAGCAGCCTAGGGACAGCGGGGGAAGCTTTCTTT; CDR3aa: CASSLGTAGEAFF
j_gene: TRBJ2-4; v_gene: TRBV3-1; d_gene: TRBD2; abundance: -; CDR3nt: TGTGCCAGCAGTTTTCTAGCGGGAGGTGAAAACATTCAGTACTTC; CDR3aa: CASSFLAGGENIQYF
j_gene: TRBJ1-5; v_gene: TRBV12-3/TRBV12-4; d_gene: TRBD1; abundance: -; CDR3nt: TGTGCCAGCAAAGGACAGGGTTATCAGCCCCAGCATTTT; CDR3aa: CASKGQGYQPQHF
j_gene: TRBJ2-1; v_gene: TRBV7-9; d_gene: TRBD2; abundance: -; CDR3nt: TGTGCCACCTCAACCGGGACTACCAAGTTCTTC; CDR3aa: CATSTGTTKFF
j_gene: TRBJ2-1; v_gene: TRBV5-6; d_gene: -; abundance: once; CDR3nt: TGTGCCAGCAGCCCCGGAGGGAGTAATGAGCAGTTCTTC; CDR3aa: CASSPGGSNEQFF
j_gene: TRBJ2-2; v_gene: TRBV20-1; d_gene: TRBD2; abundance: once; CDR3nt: TGCAGTGCCAGGACTAGCGGGGCGAACACCGGGGAGCTGTTTTTT; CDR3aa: CSARTSGANTGELFF
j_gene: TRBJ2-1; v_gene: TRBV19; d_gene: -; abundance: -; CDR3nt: TGTGCCAGTAGTATGGCATACAATGAGCAGTTCTTC; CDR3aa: CASSMAYNEQFF
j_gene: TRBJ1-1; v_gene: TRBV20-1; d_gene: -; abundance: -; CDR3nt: TGCAGTGCTAGGGGGCAGAAAAGCACTGAAGCTTTCTTT; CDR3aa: CSARGQKSTEAFF
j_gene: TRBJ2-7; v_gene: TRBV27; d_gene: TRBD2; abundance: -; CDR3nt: TGTGCCAGCGCGGGACTAGGCCGTTACGAGCAGTACTTC; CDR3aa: CASAGLGRYEQYF
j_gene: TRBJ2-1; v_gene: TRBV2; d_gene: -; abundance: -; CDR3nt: TGTGCCAGGAATGCAGGGTCCAATGAGCAGTTCTTC; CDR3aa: CARNAGSNEQFF
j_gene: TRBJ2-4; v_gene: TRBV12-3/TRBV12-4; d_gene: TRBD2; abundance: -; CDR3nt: TGTGCCAGCAGTCCGTCGGGCGGGGGGGCCGGTAGCCGAGCCAAAAACATTCAGTACTTC; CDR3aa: CASSPSGGGAGSRAKNIQYF